The 24 T cell receptor beta chains below all came from one sample that was sequenced in a study of regulatory T cells in long-lasting Graves disease (dated by TCRdb to the early 2020s). The method was multiplex PCR. The instrument was an Illumina HiSeq 4000. TCR beta libraries were built with iRepertoire HTBI primers and Arm-PCR amplification of CDR3 regions. TCRdb itself trimmed the public reads at Q25 with fastp, ran MiXCR and retained productive beta chains. Every entry covers one CDR3 protein and lists the most common genes and DNA from its rows. This sample comprises 650,000 to 700,000 distinct CDR3 sequences, about 30% of them detected only once. The ten largest clones take up about two fifths of the sample. The sample's time point label is to be understood as: persistent/refractory GD, antithyroid drugs over 5 years with positive TRAb. For both TCR sequencing and RNA sequencing, RNA was extracted from PBMCs using TRIzol.

The sequencing used peripheral blood mononuclear cells (PBMCs), collected when the disease was refractory, from a patient treated with antithyroid drugs. Receptors were obtained from a female donor with Graves disease.

In its sample, this clonotype was seen a few times. V is TRBV27 and J is TRBJ2-7; 9 positions match TRBD1. Germline CDR1 reads MNHEY; CDR2 reads SMNVEV (reference sequence). J lost 0 bases, V lost 10 bases, and 13 bases had no gene match. This CDR3 spans 16 amino acids. CDR3 region: CATRDRVVADSYEQYF. The CDR3 DNA reads TGTGCCACCCGGGACAGGGTCGTAGCAGACTCCTACGAGCAGTACTTC.

There are many counts of this clonotype. V usage is TRBV2 and J usage is TRBJ1-2; no clear D. Germline CDR1 and CDR2: SNHLY and FYNNEI. The CDR3 is 14 residues long. V lost 8 bases to trimming and J lost 2 bases, with 15 bases between them. The chain's CDR3 is CASYKREFNYGYTF. As DNA, the CDR3 is TGTGCCAGCTATAAGAGGGAATTCAACTATGGCTACACCTTC.

This clonotype turned up a few times. The genes are TRBV5-1 and TRBJ1-2, with D hard to call. CDR1 is SGHRS and CDR2 is YFSETQ in the germline V gene. The CDR3 consists of 13 residues. V was shortened by 1 base and J by 8 bases, with 12 bases between the two germline ends. CDR3 in amino acids: CASSLSRLDGYTF. CDR3 in DNA: TGCGCCAGCAGCTTGAGCCGCCTGGACGGCTACACCTTC.

The CDR3 spells CASSPDSQDSYGYTF. The CDR3 DNA reads as TGTGCCAGCAGCCCGGACAGTCAGGATTCCTATGGCTACACCTTC. The chain links TRBV11-2 to TRBJ1-2; D perhaps matches TRBD1 (6 bases). Germline V CDR1 and CDR2: SGHAT, FQNNGV. The CDR3 sequence is 15 residues long. V was shortened by 5 bases and J by 4 bases, with 17 bases between the two germline ends.

This clonotype has a handful of counts. The chain couples TRBV20-1 to TRBJ2-7; D is undetermined. Trimming stripped 1 base from V and 0 bases from J, with 10 bases between. In germline, CDR1 is DFQATT, CDR2 SNEGSKA (reference sequence). CDR3 length equals 14 residues. CDR3 sequence reads: CSARVLGRSYEQYF. As DNA, the CDR3 is TGCAGTGCTAGAGTCCTCGGACGCTCCTACGAGCAGTACTTC.

This clonotype was counted many times. The chain has TRBV12-3 or TRBV12-4 and TRBJ1-6, with a possible D match to TRBD1 (5 bases). Trimming took 1 base from V and 10 from J, leaving 5 bases between them. CDR3 length: 12 residues. The DNA of the CDR3 is TGTGCCAGCAGTTTAGGGGGCTCACCCCTCCACTTT. Translated: CASSLGGSPLHF.

This clonotype came up a few times. This chain joins TRBV7-2 and TRBJ1-5, with D perhaps TRBD1 (5 bases). The CDR3 contains 12 residues. Germline CDR1 SGHTA, CDR2 FQGNSA. The ends were cut back, 8 bases at V and 9 bases at J, with 14 bases in the middle. The CDR3 protein is CASQTPGWPQHF. The CDR3 DNA is TGTGCCAGCCAGACCCCAGGGTGGCCCCAGCATTTT.

V usage is TRBV10-2 and J usage is TRBJ1-4, with D perhaps matching TRBD1 (6 bases). This CDR3 spans 13 amino acids. The ends were cut back, 8 bases at V and 8 bases at J, with 15 bases in the middle. In germline, CDR1 is WSHSY, CDR2 SAAADI. This CDR3 is CASRTEAAEKLFF. CDR3 nucleotides: TGCGCCAGCCGGACAGAAGCGGCGGAAAAACTGTTTTTT.

This rearrangement joins TRBV7-7 to TRBJ2-5, with 14 bases fitting TRBD2. CDR3 length: 20 amino acids. J was trimmed by 1 base and V by 5 bases; bases with no gene match: 15. CDR1 is SSHAT and CDR2 is FNYEAQ in the germline V gene (reference sequence). CDR3 loop: CASSEGRLAGGPRGQETQYF. CDR3 nucleotides: TGTGCCAGCAGCGAAGGGAGACTAGCGGGAGGGCCAAGGGGCCAAGAGACCCAGTACTTC.

This clonotype has only a few counts. The chain combines TRBV6-1 with TRBJ1-1; 7 nucleotides align to TRBD1. From germline, CDR1 is MNHNS and CDR2 SASEGT. The CDR3 is 15 amino acids. The V segment lost 3 bases and the J segment 2 bases; nucleotides outside the gene matches: 6. As DNA, the CDR3 is TGTGCCAGCAGTGACCTGACAGGGCCCAACACTGAAGCTTTCTTT. This translates into CASSDLTGPNTEAFF.

This clonotype was recorded a few times. For the CDR3, the DNA is TGCAGTGCTAGGGGCCCGGACACTGAAGCTTTCTTT. As protein: CSARGPDTEAFF. The chain couples TRBV20-1 to TRBJ1-1; no clear D. The germline CDR1 and CDR2 sequences are DFQATT and SNEGSKA (reference sequence). Trimming took 3 bases from V and 3 from J, leaving 8 bases between them. The length of the CDR3 is 12 residues.

Points on this clonotype: One end of the junction does not line up with germline, which may come from a read error. This sequence joins TRBV19 and TRBJ2-7; D gene ambiguous. The CDR3 loop spans 12 amino acids. In germline, CDR1 is LNHDA, CDR2 SQIVND (reference sequence). The CDR3 loop reads CASRWGSLFPLF. The DNA of the CDR3 is TGTGCCAGTCGTTGGGGATCTCTGTTTCCCCTGTTC.

The gene calls are TRBV3-1 and TRBJ2-7; D unclear. The V and J ends lost 0 bases and 3 bases respectively, with 3 bases between them. Germline CDR1 and CDR2: LGHDT and YNNKEL (reference sequence). CDR3 length equals 12 residues. The CDR3 nucleotides are TGTGCCAGCAGCCAAGATGACTACGAGCAGTACTTC. Protein: CASSQDDYEQYF.

For the CDR3, the DNA is TGTGCCAGCAGCTTACTTGACAGGGGGCATGAAAAACTGTTTTTT. It yields the protein CASSLLDRGHEKLFF. The genes are TRBV7-9 and TRBJ1-4; TRBD1 agrees at 10 bases. The CDR3 loop spans 15 amino acids. Losses at the gene ends were 2 bases for V and 6 bases for J; bases not matched to a gene: 3. Germline V gene data show CDR1 as SEHNR and CDR2 as FQNEAQ (reference sequence). The full variable domain, its missing parts supplied by reference TRBV7-9 and TRBJ1-4, is DTGVSQNPRHKITKRGQNVTFRCDPISEHNRLYWYRQTLGQGPEFLTYFQNEAQLEKSRLLSDRFSAERPKGSFSTLEIQRTEQGDSAMYLCASSLLDRGHEKLFFGSGTQLSVL.

This clonotype was found a few times. The CDR3 spells CASAAWRSGAKNIQYF. The DNA for the CDR3 is TGTGCCAGCGCGGCGTGGCGGTCGGGCGCCAAAAACATTCAGTACTTC. V and J are TRBV2 and TRBJ2-4; D uncertain. Deletions cut 8 bases from V and 1 base from J, with 18 bases between. Germline assignment: CDR1 SNHLY and CDR2 FYNNEI. The CDR3 extends over 16 amino acids.

This clonotype was detected only a few times. The chain links TRBV12-3 or TRBV12-4 to TRBJ1-2; 8 positions match TRBD1. The CDR3 extends over 13 amino acids. After removal of 5 bases from V and 9 bases from J, the junction contained 8 bases not matched to a gene. CDR3 bases: TGTGCCAGCAGTCCTAGGACAGGGTCGAGCTACACCTTC. Translated, it gives CASSPRTGSSYTF.

The rearrangement links TRBV6-1 to TRBJ2-3; TRBD2 matches 7 bases. The CDR3 is 16 residues long. The trim removed 6 bases at V and 7 bases at J, leaving 16 bases unmatched. Germline assignment: CDR1 MNHNS and CDR2 SASEGT. The chain's CDR3 is CASSRPGLQTSNTQYF. CDR3 sequence (DNA): TGTGCCAGCAGCCGGCCGGGACTACAAACCTCCAATACGCAGTATTTT.

This clonotype was detected once. CDR3 region: CSVVAYGGKLFF. Written as DNA, the CDR3 is TGCAGCGTTGTGGCCTATGGGGGAAAACTGTTTTTT. This chain uses TRBV29-1 with TRBJ1-4; TRBD1 might be the D (5 bases). The germline gives CDR1 SQVTM, CDR2 ANQGSEA. This CDR3 has 12 residues. The ends were cut back, 4 bases at V and 10 bases at J, with 13 bases in the middle.

This clonotype has only a few counts. This chain joins TRBV20-1 and TRBJ1-1; D is unresolved. CDR3 length: 18 residues. Between the trimmed V and J ends, which lost 0 bases and 4 bases, there was a span of 24 bases. From germline, CDR1 is DFQATT and CDR2 SNEGSKA (reference sequence). This CDR3 reads CSARDTAHSNPLTTEAFF. CDR3 sequence (DNA): TGCAGTGCTAGAGATACGGCTCACTCTAACCCCTTGACCACTGAAGCTTTCTTT.

J is TRBJ1-1 and V is TRBV30; 8 bases align to TRBD1. CDR1 is GTSNPN and CDR2 is SVGIG in the germline V gene (reference sequence). The CDR3 is made up of 12 amino acids. J gave up 2 bases and V 8 bases, and 4 bases lay outside the gene matches. The CDR3 reads CARTGKNTEAFF. The CDR3 coding sequence is TGTGCCCGGACAGGGAAAAACACTGAAGCTTTCTTT.

Of note for this clonotype: Just one base apart from a much larger clone, this may be a read error. The chain recombines TRBV20-1 with TRBJ2-7; no firm D call. The V and J ends lost 1 base and 7 bases respectively, with 14 bases between them. The CDR3 is 13 amino acids. Per germline, CDR1 DFQATT and CDR2 SNEGSKA (reference sequence). CDR3 in amino acids: CSARVAYGTEQYF. As DNA, the CDR3 is TGCAGTGCTAGAGTGGCTTACGGTACTGAGCAGTACTTC.

This chain uses TRBV2 with TRBJ2-7; TRBD1 aligns across 7 bases. The V segment lost 5 bases and the J segment 5 bases; nucleotides outside the gene matches: 6. Germline V lookup: CDR1 SNHLY, CDR2 FYNNEI. The CDR3 spans 13 residues. The CDR3 sequence is CASSPRQGNEQYF. In DNA, the CDR3 is TGTGCCAGCAGTCCAAGACAGGGAAACGAGCAGTACTTC.

This clonotype turned up a few times. The CDR3 sequence is CASRDGRGKYEQYF. The CDR3 coding sequence is TGTGCCAGCAGGGACGGGAGAGGGAAATACGAGCAGTACTTC. V gene TRBV2 combines with J gene TRBJ2-7; tentatively, D is TRBD2 (6 bases). The germline V gene has CDR1 SNHLY and CDR2 FYNNEI. Trimming shortened V by 6 bases and J by 4 bases, and 16 bases separated the two germline ends. The CDR3 covers 14 residues.

This clonotype has a handful of counts. This chain joins TRBV7-8 and TRBJ1-2; D is unclear. The CDR3 is 13 residues long. From germline, CDR1 is SGHVS and CDR2 FQNEAQ. Trimming left V 5 bases short and J 5 bases short, with 12 bases between. CDR3 DNA sequence: TGTGCCAGCAGCCACCTCGATAAATATGGCTACACCTTC. It yields the protein CASSHLDKYGYTF.